This T cell receptor beta chain is from a study of OX40 agonist ivuxolimab in advanced cancers. About the study: Participants averaged approximately 65 years of age (range about 23 to 90) and were about 85% male.

Blood was sampled at baseline, cycle 4 day 1, and cycle 7 day 1. Measured with immunoSEQ multiplex PCR; TCRdb has only the in-frame clones, and not every one. Here the sample spans roughly 67,000 clones, 65% to 90% being singletons. V lost 2 bases, J lost 8 bases, and 15 bases lay in between. The CDR3 loop spans 14 amino acids. Germline values: CDR1 KGHSH, CDR2 LQKENI. This clonotype originated in an adult with an advanced solid tumor such as melanoma, head and neck, liver or kidney cancer. Sequences were derived from CD4+ or CD8+ T cells sorted from blood, sampled in a trial of the OX40 agonist ivuxolimab. The chain carries TRBV18 and TRBJ1-2, with unresolved D. The CDR3 is CASSPIGPESGYTF. The CDR3 DNA reads TGTGCCAGCTCACCAATCGGCCCGGAGTCCGGCTACACCTTC.